The next 23 T cell receptor beta chains were all read from a single sample in a study of beta chain features in type 1 diabetes. Investigators reverse transcribed all isolated RNA, so they sequenced expressed TCRB transcripts. Profiling relied on immunoSEQ multiplex PCR, and the TCRdb table lists in-frame clones only, not all of them. The sample carries about 360,000 clones, roughly 12% recorded once. The sample consisted of naive CD4+ T cells from blood. The receptors were gathered from a man aged 18 to 30 in good health.

This rearrangement joins TRBV2 to TRBJ1-1; 7 bases align to TRBD1. This CDR3 is 14 amino acids long. Germline values: CDR1 SNHLY, CDR2 FYNNEI. Trimming took 7 bases from V and 4 from J; bases not matched to a gene: 9. CDR3 nucleotide sequence: TGTGCCAGCACCACCGGCAGGGGGGCCACTGAAGCTTTCTTT. Translation: CASTTGRGATEAFF.

This clone has more than one count but fewer than ten. In the same sample, other DNA sequences code for this CDR3. The chain carries TRBV28 and TRBJ2-3; 9 bases match TRBD2. CDR3 length equals 14 residues. J lost 4 bases, V lost 5 bases, and 4 bases had no gene match. Germline values: CDR1 MDHEN, CDR2 SYDVKM. CDR3 bases: TGTGCCAGCAGTCCTGGGACTAGCCCAGATACGCAGTATTTT. Encoded protein: CASSPGTSPDTQYF. Filled out from reference TRBV28 and TRBJ2-3, the complete variable domain reads DVKVTQSSRYLVKRTGEKVFLECVQDMDHENMFWYRQDPGLGLRLIYFSYDVKMKEKGDIPEGYSVSREKKERFSLILESASTNQTSMYLCASSPGTSPDTQYFGPGTRLTVL.

This clone came up a few times. CDR3 loop: CASSSPDRANTQYF. Written as DNA, the CDR3 is TGTGCCAGCAGTTCCCCTGACAGGGCAAATACGCAGTATTTT. This chain joins TRBV28 and TRBJ2-3, with 7 bases that match TRBD1. Trimming took 4 bases from V and 7 from J; bases not matched to a gene: 8. Germline V gene data show CDR1 as MDHEN and CDR2 as SYDVKM. The CDR3 has 14 residues.

This clone has only a few counts. This chain links TRBV2 with TRBJ1-1, with D perhaps matching TRBD1 (5 bases). CDR3 length: 13 residues. Germline CDR1 reads SNHLY; CDR2 reads FYNNEI. V was clipped by 4 bases and J by 4 bases, with 10 bases between them. This CDR3 is CASSVGEATEAFF. The CDR3, as DNA: TGTGCCAGCAGTGTAGGGGAGGCCACTGAAGCTTTCTTT.

The rearrangement uses TRBV9 and TRBJ2-7; the match to TRBD2 covers 10 bases. Germline assignment: CDR1 SGDLS and CDR2 YYNGEE. Trimming took 0 bases from V and 3 from J; bases not matched to a gene: 3. This CDR3 comprises 15 residues. The CDR3 reads CASSVELAGFYEQYF. The CDR3 region has the DNA TGTGCCAGCAGCGTAGAACTAGCGGGATTCTACGAGCAGTACTTC.

This clone was detected only a few times. V and J are TRBV28 and TRBJ2-7, with 10 bases aligning to TRBD1. CDR1 and CDR2 (germline): MDHEN, SYDVKM. Trimming took 5 bases from V and 3 from J; bases not matched to a gene: 13. This CDR3 has 17 residues. CDR3 coding DNA: TGTGCCAGCAGTGAACCTAGAAGGACAGGGGGGCGCTACGAGCAGTACTTC. Protein sequence: CASSEPRRTGGRYEQYF.

This clone was seen only a few times. The chain recombines TRBV5-1 with TRBJ1-1; 8 bases align to TRBD1. The CDR3 is made up of 14 amino acids. Trimming cost V 2 bases and J 5 bases; bases outside gene matches: 5. CDR1 and CDR2 (germline): SGHRS, YFSETQ. CDR3 residues: CASSLRQGKTEAFF. In DNA, the CDR3 is TGCGCCAGCAGCTTACGACAGGGGAAGACTGAAGCTTTCTTT.

The chain uses TRBV18 and TRBJ1-1; 7 bases line up with TRBD1. Germline values: CDR1 KGHSH, CDR2 LQKENI. The CDR3 consists of 15 residues. With V trimmed by 4 bases and J by 1 base, 6 bases remained unmatched. CDR3 region: CASSLGGQPNTEAFF. The CDR3, as DNA: TGTGCCAGCTCACTCGGGGGACAGCCGAACACTGAAGCTTTCTTT. Full variable domain (missing parts from reference TRBV18 and TRBJ1-1): NAGVMQNPRHLVRRRGQEARLRCSPMKGHSHVYWYRQLPEEGLKFMVYLQKENIIDESGMPKERFSAEFPKEGPSILRIQQVVRGDSAAYFCASSLGGQPNTEAFFGQGTRLTVV.

The chain has TRBV30 and TRBJ2-5; no clear D gene. There are 14 residues in the CDR3. CDR1 is GTSNPN and CDR2 is SVGIG in the germline V gene (reference sequence). With 4 bases removed from V and 1 base from J, the gap between germline ends came to 13 bases. Here the CDR3 reads CAWNRRITQETQYF. The CDR3 DNA is TGTGCCTGGAACAGACGTATAACCCAAGAGACCCAGTACTTC.

A few counts support this clone. Written as DNA, the CDR3 is TGTGCCAGCACCCGGGACCAGGGGGAGACCCAGTACTTC. It encodes CASTRDQGETQYF. The chain uses TRBV6-1 and TRBJ2-5, with a tentative D call TRBD1 (6 bases). The germline V and J ends were trimmed by 7 bases and 5 bases, with 14 bases remaining between them. Germline-derived CDR1 and CDR2 are MNHNS and SASEGT. The CDR3 contains 13 residues.

V usage is TRBV19 and J usage is TRBJ2-3, with D tentatively TRBD1 (6 bases). Germline lookup yields CDR1 LNHDA and CDR2 SQIVND (reference sequence). This CDR3 contains 15 residues. V was trimmed by 1 base and J by 0 bases, leaving 8 bases between them. The CDR3 loop is CASSIGGQSTDTQYF. The DNA of the CDR3 is TGTGCCAGTAGTATAGGCGGACAGAGCACAGATACGCAGTATTTT.

The rearrangement uses TRBV28 and TRBJ2-7; tentatively, D is TRBD2 (5 bases). Germline V gene data show CDR1 as MDHEN and CDR2 as SYDVKM. CDR3 length equals 14 residues. Trimming shortened V by 2 bases and J by 2 bases, and 10 bases separated the two germline ends. CDR3 nucleotides: TGTGCCAGCAGTTTAAACGGGGTCCCCTACGAGCAGTACTTC. Translating it yields CASSLNGVPYEQYF.

The rearrangement joins TRBV18 to TRBJ1-2; TRBD1 might be the D (5 bases). V gave up 2 bases and J gave up 5 bases, with 9 bases separating them. The CDR3 covers 13 residues. Germline lookup yields CDR1 KGHSH and CDR2 LQKENI. In DNA, the CDR3 is TGTGCCAGCTCACCATCGGGGGTTTATGGCTACACCTTC. This codes for CASSPSGVYGYTF.

This chain links TRBV28 with TRBJ2-1; TRBD2 is a possible D gene (6 bases). V lost 2 bases to trimming and J lost 10 bases, with 6 bases between them. The germline gives CDR1 MDHEN, CDR2 SYDVKM. The CDR3 contains 11 residues. The CDR3 reads CASSLSGEQFF. The CDR3 DNA follows: TGTGCCAGCAGTTTAAGCGGGGAGCAGTTCTTC.

This clone was found a few times. This chain uses TRBV30 with TRBJ2-3, with 11 bases fitting TRBD2. J gave up 6 bases and V 0 bases, and 5 bases lay outside the gene matches. Germline-derived CDR1 and CDR2 are GTSNPN and SVGIG (reference sequence). The length of the CDR3 is 15 residues. The CDR3 region is CAWSVGVAGGDTQYF. The CDR3 bases are TGTGCCTGGAGTGTAGGGGTAGCGGGAGGGGATACGCAGTATTTT.

This clone was seen more than once but under ten times. The J gene is TRBJ2-5, the V gene TRBV5-1; a weak D match, TRBD1 (7 bases). This CDR3 is built from 15 residues. The V end was cut by 4 bases, the J end by 3 bases, with 16 bases between. CDR1 and CDR2 (germline): SGHRS, YFSETQ. In DNA form, the CDR3 reads TGCGCCAGCAGCCCGGGGGAGACAGGGAAAGAGACCCAGTACTTC. Protein: CASSPGETGKETQYF.

This sequence joins TRBV4-1 and TRBJ2-4, with D tentatively TRBD2 (6 bases). The V gene lost 4 bases and the J gene lost 1 base, with 17 bases spanning the gap. The CDR3 is made up of 17 amino acids. Germline CDR1 reads MGHRA; CDR2 reads YSYEKL. CDR3 residues: CASSRPGEGRAKNIQYF. DNA of the CDR3: TGCGCCAGCAGCCGTCCTGGAGAAGGGAGGGCCAAAAACATTCAGTACTTC.

This clone turned up a few times. This chain links TRBV18 with TRBJ2-5; maybe TRBD2 (6 bases). Per the germline V gene, CDR1 is KGHSH and CDR2 is LQKENI. V was pared by 3 bases and J by 1 base, with 9 bases between. This CDR3 contains 14 residues. CDR3 nucleotides: TGTGCCAGCTCACCCCGGACTATCCAAGAGACCCAGTACTTC. Translation: CASSPRTIQETQYF.

This clone was detected only a few times. The genes are TRBV10-3 and TRBJ2-7, with 12 positions matching TRBD1. Germline CDR1 is ENHRY and CDR2 is SYGVKD. This CDR3 is built from 12 residues. V was pared by 8 bases and J by 6 bases, with 2 bases of the junction left unmatched. The CDR3 DNA sequence: TGTGCCATCGGGACAGGGGGCTTCGAGCAGTACTTC. This codes for CAIGTGGFEQYF.

This clone was counted between two and nine times. The chain couples TRBV7-9 to TRBJ2-1; 7 bases align to TRBD2. CDR1 and CDR2 from the germline V gene are SEHNR and FQNEAQ (reference sequence). The V and J ends lost 1 base and 7 bases, in that order; junction bases with no gene match: 10. The CDR3 covers 16 residues. The CDR3 is CASSLDGGSVRNEQFF. Here the CDR3 DNA reads TGTGCCAGCAGCTTAGACGGGGGGAGTGTCCGTAATGAGCAGTTCTTC.

This clone was picked up a small number of times. J is TRBJ1-1 and V is TRBV11-1; 7 nucleotides agree with TRBD1. This CDR3 comprises 14 residues. The V gene end was trimmed by 4 bases and the J gene end by 11 bases; junction bases not matched to a gene: 13. CDR1 and CDR2 from the germline V gene are SGHAT and FQDESV (reference sequence). CDR3 amino acids: CASSSGRQGSVAFF. CDR3 DNA: TGTGCCAGCAGCTCTGGGCGACAGGGCAGTGTCGCTTTCTTT.

The chain is built from TRBV6-5 and TRBJ2-1, with 7 bases fitting TRBD2. The germline V gene encodes CDR1 MNHEY and CDR2 SVGAGI. This CDR3 has 12 amino acids. V shed 5 bases, J shed 9 bases, and the junction held 4 bases outside the gene matches. The CDR3 DNA reads as TGTGCCAGCAGTAGACTAGCCCCTGAGCAGTTCTTC. It translates to CASSRLAPEQFF.

This clone has only a few counts. The V call is TRBV2, the J call TRBJ2-3, with 7 bases that match TRBD2. Germline values: CDR1 SNHLY, CDR2 FYNNEI. With V trimmed by 5 bases and J by 3 bases, 14 bases remained unmatched. The CDR3 contains 17 residues. CDR3 bases: TGTGCCAGCAGTAAAAGGGCTGGCGGGAGACAAACAGATACGCAGTATTTT. Residues: CASSKRAGGRQTDTQYF.